This T cell receptor (beta chain) is drawn from a study of Graves' ophthalmopathy and Graves' hyperthyroidism. Overall study results and limits: The blood repertoire also included most expanded thyroid clonotypes above 0.001 frequency.

Scientists amplified the TCR beta CDR3 regions from RNA transcripts. The workflow started with a first-round RT-PCR run with HTBI primers and then moved on to a second-round multiplex PCR. TCRdb reprocessed the multiplex PCR reads via MiXCR and lists one record per CDR3 protein. The table shows approximately 410,000 distinct CDR3 sequences, with 15% occurring only once. CDR1 MNHEY and CDR2 SMNVEV come from the germline V gene (reference sequence). The V segment lost 5 bases and the J segment 8 bases; nucleotides outside the gene matches: 11. The CDR3 extends over 15 amino acids. This clonotype was detected ten times or more. The antigen is undetermined. Patients in the hyperthyroidism group, adults aged 18 to 65, were newly diagnosed, under 2 months' duration.

Input material: peripheral blood. This receptor was obtained from a woman aged 18-29 years with stable Graves' hyperthyroidism. The chain has TRBV27 and TRBJ1-5; TRBD1 aligns across 8 bases. CDR3 amino acids: CASSNTGGVSKPQHF. The DNA of the CDR3 is TGTGCCAGCAGTAATACAGGGGGAGTAAGTAAGCCCCAGCATTTT.